The 17 T cell receptor beta chains below all came from one sample that was sequenced in a study of blood T cell repertoires in COVID-19. TCRdb's table, derived via immunoSEQ multiplex PCR, lists solely in-frame clones and lacks some. Here the sample spans around 250,000 clones, approximately 87% being singletons. Source material: peripheral blood. All receptors come from a man between 60 and 70 years old with acute or convalescent COVID-19.

This rearrangement joins TRBV30 to TRBJ2-1; TRBD2 aligns across 9 bases. Germline CDR1 and CDR2: GTSNPN and SVGIG (reference sequence). The CDR3 has 15 amino acids. V lost 5 bases, J lost 4 bases, and 9 bases stayed unmatched. CDR3 region: CAWGETSGLYNEQFF. CDR3 bases: TGTGCCTGGGGAGAGACTAGCGGACTTTACAATGAGCAGTTCTTC.

V and J are TRBV11-3 and TRBJ2-1; weak D call: TRBD2 (5 bases). In germline, CDR1 is SGHNT, CDR2 YENEEA. The V end lost 5 bases, the J end lost 8 bases, and 10 bases lay between the germline ends. The CDR3 is made up of 12 amino acids. This CDR3 reads CASSRSGDEQFF. DNA of the CDR3: TGTGCCAGCAGCCGAAGCGGCGATGAGCAGTTCTTC.

J is TRBJ1-2 and V is TRBV6-5; 8 nucleotides match TRBD1. Germline loops: CDR1 MNHEY, CDR2 SVGAGI. With V trimmed by 4 bases and J by 8 bases, 15 bases remained unmatched. The CDR3 contains 16 residues. The CDR3 nucleotides are TGTGCCAGCAGTTCCCTCCCCGGGGCGACAGGGGCCGGCTACACCTTC. This gives the protein CASSSLPGATGAGYTF.

The rearrangement joins TRBV24-1 to TRBJ2-5, with 8 positions matching TRBD1. The CDR3 covers 18 residues. Per germline, CDR1 KGHDR and CDR2 SFDVKD. Trimming removed 0 bases from V and 5 bases from J; junction bases left unmatched: 13. The CDR3 DNA reads TGTGCCACCAGTGATTTGAAGGGACAGGCCCCCCAAAGGGAGACCCAGTACTTC. It translates to CATSDLKGQAPQRETQYF.

The J gene is TRBJ2-3, the V gene TRBV27; tentatively, D is TRBD1 (5 bases). Germline lookup yields CDR1 MNHEY and CDR2 SMNVEV (reference sequence). This CDR3 is built from 15 residues. V was trimmed by 3 bases and J by 0 bases, leaving 10 bases between them. CDR3 region: CASSFVRASTDTQYF. For the CDR3, the DNA is TGTGCCAGCAGTTTTGTCAGGGCTAGCACAGATACGCAGTATTTT.

The V call is TRBV16, the J call TRBJ2-5; possibly TRBD1 for D (5 bases). The V end was cut by 3 bases, the J end by 4 bases, with 12 bases between. The CDR3 runs to 14 residues. Per germline, CDR1 KGHSY and CDR2 FQNENV. The CDR3 DNA follows: TGTGCCAGCAGCCAGGAAGGGGTAAGAGAGACCCAGTACTTC. Its protein product is CASSQEGVRETQYF.

This clone has only a few counts. The chain carries TRBV9 and TRBJ1-6, with a tentative D call TRBD1 (6 bases). The ends were cut back, 0 bases at V and 9 bases at J, with 10 bases in the middle. CDR1 is SGDLS, CDR2 YYNGEE, per germline. This CDR3 is 14 amino acids long. The CDR3 DNA follows: TGTGCCAGCAGCGTAGAACAGGGCCGTTCACCCCTCCACTTT. It specifies CASSVEQGRSPLHF.

The genes are TRBV7-3 and TRBJ2-5; tentative D call: TRBD2 (6 bases). V was trimmed by 0 bases and J by 1 base, leaving 12 bases between them. The germline gives CDR1 SGHTA, CDR2 FQGTGA. The CDR3 totals 16 residues. This CDR3 reads CASSLTASALQETQYF. The DNA for the CDR3 is TGTGCCAGCAGCTTAACTGCTAGCGCCCTCCAAGAGACCCAGTACTTC.

Written as DNA, the CDR3 is TGTGCCAGCAGGGTACTAGCGGGAGGGTCAGATACGCAGTATTTT. Protein sequence: CASRVLAGGSDTQYF. The gene calls are TRBV2 and TRBJ2-3; 13 nucleotides agree with TRBD2. Germline CDR1 reads SNHLY; CDR2 reads FYNNEI. Trimming took 6 bases from V and 4 from J; bases not matched to a gene: 4. There are 15 residues in the CDR3.

This chain uses TRBV19 with TRBJ2-1; 7 bases map to TRBD1. CDR1 is LNHDA, CDR2 SQIVND, per germline (reference sequence). With 7 bases clipped from V and 8 bases from J, the junction kept 14 bases outside the gene matches. The CDR3 is 15 residues long. The chain's CDR3 is CASTRQGQSVDEQFF. CDR3 nucleotides: TGTGCCAGTACCCGACAGGGACAATCGGTGGATGAGCAGTTCTTC.

The genes are TRBV7-9 and TRBJ2-1, with 14 bases lining up with TRBD2. The V and J ends lost 4 bases and 9 bases, in that order; junction bases with no gene match: 14. The V gene's germline CDR1 is SEHNR and CDR2 FQNEAQ (reference sequence). CDR3 length: 18 residues. The CDR3 DNA follows: TGTGCCAGCAGCTCACGTGAGATGGGACTAGCGGGAGTAGGTGAGCAGTTCTTC. Residues: CASSSREMGLAGVGEQFF.

The chain uses TRBV7-8 and TRBJ1-5; TRBD1 matches 8 bases. CDR3 length: 15 residues. The junction had 2 bases not matched to a gene; V was cut back by 3 bases and J by 1 base. Germline V gene sequence: CDR1 SGHVS, CDR2 FQNEAQ. This CDR3 is CASSFGTGSNQPQHF. Written as DNA, the CDR3 is TGTGCCAGCAGCTTTGGGACAGGCAGCAATCAGCCCCAGCATTTT.

The chain recombines TRBV7-3 with TRBJ2-3, with TRBD2 identical over 10 bases. Trimming removed 5 bases from V and 6 bases from J; junction bases left unmatched: 14. Germline lookup yields CDR1 SGHTA and CDR2 FQGTGA. The CDR3 sequence is 17 residues long. The CDR3 here is CASSASGASGRADTQYF. CDR3 DNA sequence: TGTGCCAGCAGCGCCTCCGGCGCTAGCGGGAGAGCCGATACGCAGTATTTT. The full variable domain, in which reference TRBV7-3 and TRBJ2-3 provide the parts outside the CDR3, is GAGVSQTPSNKVTEKGKYVELRCDPISGHTALYWYRQSLGQGPEFLIYFQGTGAADDSGLPNDRFFAVRPEGSVSTLKIQRTERGDSAVYLCASSASGASGRADTQYFGPGTRLTVL.

This clone was detected only a few times. A junction end diverges from the germline sequence, so it may reflect a read error. This sequence joins TRBV5-1 and TRBJ1-5, with 8 positions matching TRBD1. Germline CDR1 SGHRS, CDR2 YFSETQ. This CDR3 contains 17 residues. The CDR3: CASRLDGTGVGNQPQHF. The CDR3 coding sequence is TGCGCCAGCAGATTGGATGGGACAGGCGTGGGGAATCAGCCCCAGCATTTT. Full variable domain (missing parts from reference TRBV5-1 and TRBJ1-5): KAGVTQTPRYLIKTRGQQVTLSCSPISGHRSVSWYQQTPGQGLQFLFEYFSETQRNKGNFPGRFSGRQFSNSRSEMNVSTLELGDSALYLCASRLDGTGVGNQPQHFGDGTRLSIL.

The DNA for the CDR3 is TGTGCCTGGAGTGCCACCGCGATCTCTAACGGCTGGCGCGGGAGTATTAATGAGCAGTTCTTC. The encoded protein is CAWSATAISNGWRGSINEQFF. The chain uses TRBV30 and TRBJ2-1; 7 bases agree with TRBD2. Trimming removed 1 base from V and 7 bases from J; junction bases left unmatched: 28. CDR1 is GTSNPN, CDR2 SVGIG, per germline (reference sequence). The CDR3 runs to 21 residues.

The chain combines TRBV29-1 with TRBJ2-5; the D gene is possibly TRBD2 (5 bases). CDR1 and CDR2 from the germline V gene are SQVTM and ANQGSEA. CDR3 length: 12 residues. V was trimmed by 7 bases and J by 4 bases, leaving 13 bases between them. The CDR3 DNA follows: TGCAGCGACCTCCCGGGGAGAGAGACCCAGTACTTC. Its translation: CSDLPGRETQYF.

The chain uses TRBV6-5 and TRBJ1-2, with 9 bases that match TRBD1. CDR1 is MNHEY and CDR2 is SVGAGI in the germline V gene. The CDR3 is 14 residues long. J was trimmed by 8 bases and V by 7 bases; bases with no gene match: 11. CDR3 sequence (DNA): TGTGCCAGCAACCGGGACAGGGAAGGGGGCGGCTACACCTTC. Protein product: CASNRDREGGGYTF.